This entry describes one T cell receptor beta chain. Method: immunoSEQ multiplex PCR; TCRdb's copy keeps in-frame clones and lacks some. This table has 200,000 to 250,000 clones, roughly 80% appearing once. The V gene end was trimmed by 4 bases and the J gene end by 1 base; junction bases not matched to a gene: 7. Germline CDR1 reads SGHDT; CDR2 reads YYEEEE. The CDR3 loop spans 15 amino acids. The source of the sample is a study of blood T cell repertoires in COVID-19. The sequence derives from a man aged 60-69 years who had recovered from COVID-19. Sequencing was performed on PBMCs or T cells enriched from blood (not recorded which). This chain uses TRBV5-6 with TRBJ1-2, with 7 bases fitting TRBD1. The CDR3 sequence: CASSRTGQINYGYTF. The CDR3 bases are TGTGCCAGCAGCCGGACGGGACAGATTAACTATGGCTACACCTTC.